Below are 23 T cell receptor beta chains sequenced from a single sample in a study of vaccination and CD4 T cells after COVID-19. Researchers used the Oncomine TCR Beta short-read assay to sequence DNA from cultured CD4+ T cells. TCRdb itself ran the PCR reads through MiXCR, one entry per CDR3 protein. The sample records 9,000 to 15,000 distinct CDR3 sequences, about two thirds being singletons. Treatment: 10-day PBMC culture with coronavirus spike peptide pools or control peptides (ViraFEST assay). No cognate antigen is known for these TCRs. Material: CD4+ T cells from blood, cultured in vitro. These receptors came from a human donor who had recovered from COVID-19.

The chain links TRBV19 to TRBJ2-1; 8 nucleotides align to TRBD1. This CDR3 has 15 residues. V lost 6 bases and J lost 7; bases outside the gene matches: 11. Germline CDR1 is LNHDA and CDR2 is SQIVND (reference sequence). The CDR3 is CASSTTGDVINEQFF. The CDR3 coding sequence is TGTGCCAGTAGCACGACAGGGGATGTCATAAATGAGCAGTTCTTC.

The V gene is TRBV4-1, the J gene TRBJ1-6, with D perhaps matching TRBD1 (6 bases). Trimming took 0 bases from V and 7 from J, leaving 16 bases between them. Germline V lookup: CDR1 MGHRA, CDR2 YSYEKL. This CDR3 spans 17 amino acids. The chain's CDR3 is CASSQEGGANSNSPLHF. DNA of the CDR3: TGCGCCAGCAGCCAAGAGGGGGGGGCGAACTCAAATTCACCCCTCCACTTT.

This clonotype appeared a few times. This sequence joins TRBV11-2 and TRBJ2-7; D remains unclear. Trimming shortened V by 5 bases and J by 6 bases, and 11 bases separated the two germline ends. Germline V gives CDR1 SGHAT, CDR2 FQNNGV. The CDR3 has 12 amino acids. The CDR3 spells CASSRSRLEQYF. CDR3 nucleotides: TGTGCCAGCAGCCGATCCCGACTCGAGCAGTACTTC.

The chain combines TRBV15 with TRBJ2-3; D call uncertain. The length of the CDR3 is 15 residues. Germline V gives CDR1 LNHNV, CDR2 YYDKDF (reference sequence). Trimming cost V 0 bases and J 0 bases, with 7 bases left between them. CDR3 sequence reads: CATSREVGSTDTQYF. DNA of the CDR3: TGTGCCACCAGCAGAGAGGTGGGTAGCACAGATACGCAGTATTTT.

There are a few counts of this clonotype. This sequence joins TRBV19 and TRBJ2-5; D might be TRBD1 (5 bases). The CDR3 extends over 14 amino acids. V was pared by 4 bases and J by 2 bases, with 11 bases between. Germline CDR1 and CDR2: LNHDA and SQIVND (reference sequence). CDR3 coding DNA: TGTGCCAGTAGTAGACAGACCAGTCAAGAGACCCAGTACTTC. It encodes CASSRQTSQETQYF.

This sequence joins TRBV28 and TRBJ2-3; 7 nucleotides match TRBD1. J gave up 6 bases and V 8 bases, and 11 bases lay outside the gene matches. Germline V lookup: CDR1 MDHEN, CDR2 SYDVKM. The CDR3 loop spans 14 amino acids. This CDR3 reads CASDRAGGMDTQYF. In DNA, the CDR3 is TGTGCCAGCGACAGGGCAGGGGGTATGGATACGCAGTATTTT.

This chain links TRBV11-2 with TRBJ1-6, with D possibly being TRBD1 (6 bases). The CDR3 is 17 amino acids. From germline, CDR1 is SGHAT and CDR2 FQNNGV. V lost 3 bases to trimming and J lost 7 bases, with 19 bases between them. This CDR3 reads CASSFWGPLSGNSPLHF. For the CDR3, the DNA is TGTGCCAGCAGCTTTTGGGGGCCCCTGAGTGGGAATTCACCCCTCCACTTT.

The chain recombines TRBV7-9 with TRBJ1-6; D perhaps matches TRBD1 (5 bases). V was cut by 5 bases and J by 6 bases, with 20 bases left in between. The CDR3 contains 17 residues. The germline V gene has CDR1 SEHNR and CDR2 FQNEAQ (reference sequence). CDR3 bases: TGTGCCAGCAGCATAGGGTTGACTTGGGGACTTAATTCACCCCTCCACTTT. As protein: CASSIGLTWGLNSPLHF.

The chain is built from TRBV5-1 and TRBJ2-5, with 8 bases that match TRBD2. The CDR3 covers 17 residues. Germline trimming cut 0 bases from V and 4 bases from J; bases unmatched to any gene: 11. Germline CDR1 reads SGHRS; CDR2 reads YFSETQ. The CDR3 protein is CASSLGNGGALLETQYF. The CDR3 nucleotides are TGCGCCAGCAGCTTGGGCAACGGGGGGGCACTTCTAGAGACCCAGTACTTC.

The chain combines TRBV27 with TRBJ2-2; D remains unclear. This CDR3 spans 13 amino acids. Germline V CDR1 and CDR2: MNHEY, SMNVEV (reference sequence). Trimming cost V 6 bases and J 7 bases, with 12 bases left between them. Here the CDR3 reads CASSPEWVGELFF. CDR3 nucleotide sequence: TGTGCCAGCAGCCCCGAGTGGGTCGGGGAGCTGTTTTTT.

This chain links TRBV18 with TRBJ1-2; D ambiguous. This CDR3 is built from 15 residues. CDR1 is KGHSH, CDR2 LQKENI, per germline. The ends were cut back, 3 bases at V and 1 base at J, with 12 bases in the middle. The CDR3 reads CASSPGGEINYGYTF. The CDR3 coding sequence is TGTGCCAGCTCACCTGGTGGGGAGATTAACTATGGCTACACCTTC.

This clonotype has more than one count but fewer than ten. The chain recombines TRBV19 with TRBJ2-7, with 9 bases matching TRBD1. In germline, CDR1 is LNHDA, CDR2 SQIVND (reference sequence). J gave up 6 bases and V 3 bases, and 12 bases lay outside the gene matches. The CDR3 is 16 amino acids. CDR3 DNA: TGTGCCAGTAGTATCTCCAGGACAGGGGTGTCGGGCGAGCAGTACTTC. This sequence encodes CASSISRTGVSGEQYF.

V usage is TRBV6-1 and J usage is TRBJ1-4; unclear D gene. Germline loops: CDR1 MNHNS, CDR2 SASEGT. V was pared by 5 bases and J by 7 bases, with 26 bases between. This CDR3 spans 18 amino acids. DNA of the CDR3: TGTGCCAGCAGTACTATCGGTGGATTTACAACTAATGGTGAAAAACTGTTTTTT. It translates to CASSTIGGFTTNGEKLFF.

This chain connects TRBV7-3 to TRBJ2-1; no clear D gene. This CDR3 spans 15 amino acids. Per germline, CDR1 SGHTA and CDR2 FQGTGA. Between the trimmed V and J ends, which lost 2 bases and 5 bases, there was a span of 13 bases. The CDR3 region is CASSLGVYGNNEQFF. The DNA of the CDR3 is TGTGCCAGCAGCTTAGGGGTCTATGGGAACAATGAGCAGTTCTTC.

This clonotype has a single count. This chain links TRBV2 with TRBJ2-5; D is undetermined. The ends were cut back, 7 bases at V and 0 bases at J, with 3 bases in the middle. The length of the CDR3 is 11 residues. Looked up from germline, CDR1 is SNHLY and CDR2 is FYNNEI. CDR3 sequence reads: CASKYQETQYF. The DNA for the CDR3 is TGTGCCAGCAAGTACCAAGAGACCCAGTACTTC.

This chain joins TRBV28 and TRBJ1-2; TRBD1 matches at 9 bases. CDR3 size: 13 residues. V gave up 6 bases and J gave up 5 bases; unmatched junction bases: 4. Germline-derived CDR1 and CDR2 are MDHEN and SYDVKM. In DNA form, the CDR3 reads TGTGCCAGCAGACCCGGGACAGGGTATGGCTACACCTTC. It specifies CASRPGTGYGYTF.

The chain has TRBV24-1 and TRBJ2-6; a possible D gene is TRBD1 (5 bases). Trimming removed 5 bases at V and 0 bases at J, with 10 bases between. Germline V gene lookup returns CDR1 KGHDR and CDR2 SFDVKD. The CDR3 has 16 residues. In nucleotides, the CDR3 is TGTGCCACCAGTGCCGCCGACAGCTCTGGGGCCAACGTCCTGACTTTC. Protein product: CATSAADSSGANVLTF.

V usage is TRBV9 and J usage is TRBJ2-2; 8 nucleotides line up with TRBD2. CDR1 and CDR2 (germline): SGDLS, YYNGEE. The CDR3 is made up of 16 amino acids. Unmatched junction bases numbered 11, after V lost 6 bases and J lost 4 bases. CDR3 region: CASIPRGLAGTGELFF. The CDR3 DNA reads as TGTGCCAGCATCCCCCGGGGGCTAGCGGGCACCGGGGAGCTGTTTTTT.

CDR3 nucleotide sequence: TGTGCCAGCAGTGTGGTCGGGGTGTTAAGTAGCAATCAGCCCCAGCATTTT. This sequence encodes CASSVVGVLSSNQPQHF. V usage is TRBV2 and J usage is TRBJ1-5, with unresolved D. V gave up 4 bases and J gave up 0 bases, with 16 bases separating them. Germline lookup yields CDR1 SNHLY and CDR2 FYNNEI. This CDR3 region has 17 residues.

V is TRBV19 and J is TRBJ2-4; D might be TRBD1 (6 bases). CDR3 size: 16 residues. CDR1 LNHDA and CDR2 SQIVND come from the germline V gene (reference sequence). V was clipped by 3 bases and J by 5 bases, with 17 bases between them. The chain's CDR3 is CASSMIGAGGQNIQYF. The DNA of the CDR3 is TGTGCCAGTAGTATGATAGGGGCTGGGGGCCAAAACATTCAGTACTTC.

The rearrangement uses TRBV19 and TRBJ1-1; 7 nucleotides match TRBD1. The germline V gene has CDR1 LNHDA and CDR2 SQIVND (reference sequence). CDR3 length: 13 residues. V lost 6 bases, J lost 3 bases, and 4 bases stayed unmatched. CDR3 sequence (DNA): TGTGCCAGTAGGGGGACAGTATACACTGAAGCTTTCTTT. It specifies CASRGTVYTEAFF.

This clonotype has a handful of counts. The gene calls are TRBV4-3 and TRBJ2-1, with TRBD2 identical over 9 bases. Trimming cost V 1 base and J 9 bases; bases outside gene matches: 10. This CDR3 has 16 amino acids. In germline, CDR1 is LGHNA, CDR2 YSLEER. CDR3: CASSQASGSGRLEQFF. The CDR3 coding sequence is TGCGCCAGCAGCCAAGCGTCGGGTAGCGGGAGACTTGAGCAGTTCTTC.

With respect to this clonotype: One end of the junction is discordant with germline, which a read error may explain. This chain connects TRBV11-2 to TRBJ1-2; D is ambiguous. Germline CDR1 and CDR2: SGHAT and FQNNGV. CDR3 length: 12 residues. CDR3: CASSLMLGRPDF. The CDR3 DNA reads as TGTGCCAGCAGCTTAATGCTAGGGCGCCCCGACTTC.